Sequencing of this T cell receptor beta chain was carried out in a study of T cells after posttransplantation cyclophosphamide. Study-level points and caveats: Later post-transplant blood repertoires were often dominated by donor CD8+ memory clones. Skin or GI-infiltrating T cells shared few TRB sequences with blood. TRB clonality was highly associated with recipient CMV seropositivity and reactivation.

Some clones are missing from TCRdb's copy, which holds only in-frame ones; the method was immunoSEQ multiplex PCR. The sample includes about 53,000 clones, around 84% seen only once; the top ten take approximately 2.6%. A note on this clone: Its specificity is unknown.

Germline V gives CDR1 SGHNT, CDR2 YYREEE (reference sequence). Trimming cost V 4 bases and J 4 bases, with 15 bases left between them. The CDR3 sequence is 15 residues long. V is TRBV5-4 and J is TRBJ1-5; the D is unclear. The sequence was collected from a man aged 25 to 45 with a blood cancer, CMV-positive, and with a related stem cell donor. Sequenced: PBMCs. The CDR3: CASSPGREWNQPQHF. CDR3 nucleotide sequence: TGTGCCAGCAGCCCCGGGAGGGAGTGGAATCAGCCCCAGCATTTT.